The clone carrying this TCR beta chain was detected a few times. Its antigen is not identified. Tagging with unique molecular identifiers was a feature of the TCR beta cDNA libraries. TCRdb re-analysed the PCR reads in MiXCR, keeping a single row per CDR3 protein. Of fewer than 850,000 distinct CDR3 sequences listed, 25% to 30% are singletons. This sample stems from a study of post-analysis software for immune sequencing data. Overall study: Disease trajectories encompassed relapsing-remitting, secondary progressive and progressive-relapsing multiple sclerosis.

Study-level results: In multiple sclerosis, normalized Chao1 diversity was significantly below that of controls. Under the F measure, samples that were prepared in one batch clustered strongly together.

The sequenced material came from blood. The clonotype originates from a girl aged 5-17 years with multiple sclerosis.

CDR3 DNA: TGCAGTGCTAAGGGGGATAGGACCTACGAGCAGTACTTC. It yields the protein CSAKGDRTYEQYF. The chain recombines TRBV20-1 with TRBJ2-7; D may be TRBD1 (6 bases). Germline CDR1 and CDR2: DFQATT and SNEGSKA (reference sequence). Trimming shortened V by 4 bases and J by 2 bases, and 12 bases separated the two germline ends. CDR3 size: 13 residues.